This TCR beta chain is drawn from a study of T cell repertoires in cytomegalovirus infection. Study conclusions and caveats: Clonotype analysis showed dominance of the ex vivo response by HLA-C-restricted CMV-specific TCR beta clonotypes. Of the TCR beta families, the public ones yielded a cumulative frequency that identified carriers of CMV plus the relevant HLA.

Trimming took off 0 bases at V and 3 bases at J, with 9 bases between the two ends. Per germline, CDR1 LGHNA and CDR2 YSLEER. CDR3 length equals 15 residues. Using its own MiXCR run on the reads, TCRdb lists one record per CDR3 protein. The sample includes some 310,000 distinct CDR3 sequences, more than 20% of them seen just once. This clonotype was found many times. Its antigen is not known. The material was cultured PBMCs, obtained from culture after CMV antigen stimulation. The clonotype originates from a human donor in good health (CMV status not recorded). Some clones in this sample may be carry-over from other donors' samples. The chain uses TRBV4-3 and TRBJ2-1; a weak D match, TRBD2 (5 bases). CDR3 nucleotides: TGCGCCAGCAGCCAAGAAGGACTGATCTACAATGAGCAGTTCTTC. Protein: CASSQEGLIYNEQFF.